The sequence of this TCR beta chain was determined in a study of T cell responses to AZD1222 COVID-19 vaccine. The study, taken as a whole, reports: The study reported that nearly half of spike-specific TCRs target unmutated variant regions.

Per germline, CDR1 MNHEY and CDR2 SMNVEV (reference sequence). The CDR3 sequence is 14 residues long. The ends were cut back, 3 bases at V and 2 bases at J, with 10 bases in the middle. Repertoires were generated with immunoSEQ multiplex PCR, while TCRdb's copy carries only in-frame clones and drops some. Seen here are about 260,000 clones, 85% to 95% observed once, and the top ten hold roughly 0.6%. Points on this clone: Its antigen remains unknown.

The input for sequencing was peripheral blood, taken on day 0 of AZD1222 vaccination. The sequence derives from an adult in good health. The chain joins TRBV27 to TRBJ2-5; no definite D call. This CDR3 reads CASSFMVGQETQYF. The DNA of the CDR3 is TGTGCCAGCAGTTTTATGGTAGGACAAGAGACCCAGTACTTC.